The entry below describes one T cell receptor beta chain. This sample is drawn from a study of Ad26.COV2.S vaccination and SARS-CoV-2 variants. Looking at the study overall: The COV1001 Ad26.COV2.S trial arm included the donor.

Treatment here: over 15 received Ad26.COV2.S at low or high dose, single or two shots; 5 received placebo; per-sample allocation not given. Material that was analyzed had been drawn on day 63 after the first vaccine or placebo injection. Donation was by an adult aged 18-55 years who was in Boston. Trimming took 0 bases from V and 2 from J, leaving 9 bases between them. Germline V gives CDR1 KGHSH, CDR2 LQKENI. The CDR3 loop spans 15 amino acids. Sequencing was performed with immunoSEQ multiplex PCR; in TCRdb, only in-frame clones are kept and a portion is missing. Altogether some 370,000 clones are present, about 83% being singletons, with the ten largest covering nearly 7.5%.

This TCR was recovered from a person aged 18-60 years who received the Ad26.COV2.S COVID-19 vaccine or a placebo. Sample: peripheral blood, taken in a trial of Ad26.COV2.S vaccine versus placebo. The chain carries TRBV18 and TRBJ2-3; the D is unclear. The CDR3: CASSPPTGPTDTQYF. CDR3 nucleotides: TGTGCCAGCTCACCACCTACCGGCCCCACAGATACGCAGTATTTT.